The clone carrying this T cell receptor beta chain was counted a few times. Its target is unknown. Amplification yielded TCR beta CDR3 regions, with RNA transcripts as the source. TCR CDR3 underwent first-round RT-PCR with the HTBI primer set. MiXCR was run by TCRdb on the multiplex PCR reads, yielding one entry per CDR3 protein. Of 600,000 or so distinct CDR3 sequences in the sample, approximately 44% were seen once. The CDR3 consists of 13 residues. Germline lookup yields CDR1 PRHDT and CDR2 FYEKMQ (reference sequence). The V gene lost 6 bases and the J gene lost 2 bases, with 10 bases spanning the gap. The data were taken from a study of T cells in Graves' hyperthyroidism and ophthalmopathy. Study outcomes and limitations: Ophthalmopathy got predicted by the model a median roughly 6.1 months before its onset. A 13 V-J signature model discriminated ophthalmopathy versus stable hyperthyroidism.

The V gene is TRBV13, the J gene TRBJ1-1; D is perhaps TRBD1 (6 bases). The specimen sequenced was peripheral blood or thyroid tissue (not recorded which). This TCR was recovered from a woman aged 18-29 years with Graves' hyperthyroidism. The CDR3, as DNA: TGTGCCAGCAGTCGCAGGGGAAACACTGAAGCTTTCTTT. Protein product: CASSRRGNTEAFF.